The 21 T cell receptor beta chains below all came from one sample that was sequenced in a study of technical replicates of blood from several donors. Generated by immunoSEQ multiplex PCR, the TCRdb table keeps only in-frame clones and is missing some. This sample has fewer than 60,000 clones, with approximately 90% found just once. Sequenced: PBMCs. These receptors were collected from a human donor in good health. Some clones in this sample may be carry-over from other donors' samples.

The V gene is TRBV6-1, the J gene TRBJ2-2, with D unresolved. The CDR3 sequence is 11 residues long. V was trimmed by 0 bases and J by 13 bases, leaving 6 bases between them. Germline V gene data show CDR1 as MNHNS and CDR2 as SASEGT. This CDR3 is CASSEAPRLFF. The CDR3, as DNA: TGTGCCAGCAGTGAAGCCCCCAGGCTGTTTTTT.

The CDR3 coding sequence is TGTGCTAGTGGTTTGAACAACAGGGCCGCGGGCTACACCTTC. This sequence encodes CASGLNNRAAGYTF. This chain joins TRBV12-5 and TRBJ1-2; tentative D call: TRBD1 (6 bases). Germline CDR1 LGHNT, CDR2 FRNRAP. The CDR3 sequence is 14 residues long. V was clipped by 2 bases and J by 8 bases, with 15 bases between them.

This clone occurred once. This chain uses TRBV4-1 with TRBJ1-1; 8 positions agree with TRBD1. Losses at the gene ends were 0 bases for V and 4 bases for J; bases not matched to a gene: 7. This CDR3 region has 16 residues. Germline V lookup: CDR1 MGHRA, CDR2 YSYEKL. The CDR3 region has the DNA TGCGCCAGCAGCCAAGATCGCAGGGGGCGCGGCACTGAAGCTTTCTTT. Protein product: CASSQDRRGRGTEAFF.

V usage is TRBV4-3 and J usage is TRBJ2-7, with a weak D call TRBD2 (7 bases). The CDR3 is made up of 16 amino acids. CDR1 is LGHNA, CDR2 YSLEER, per germline. Trimming stripped 5 bases from V and 2 bases from J, with 19 bases between. The CDR3 protein is CASSYPAGATPYEQYF. DNA of the CDR3: TGCGCCAGCAGCTACCCTGCGGGGGCCACTCCCTACGAGCAGTACTTC.

The V gene is TRBV9, the J gene TRBJ2-7; tentatively, D is TRBD1 (5 bases). CDR1 and CDR2 from the germline V gene are SGDLS and YYNGEE. This CDR3 is built from 15 residues. Trimming took off 4 bases at V and 4 bases at J, with 18 bases between the two ends. As DNA, the CDR3 is TGTGCCAGCAGCCCCCCTGGGGCGATGGGATACGAGCAGTACTTC. This sequence encodes CASSPPGAMGYEQYF.

The V and J genes are TRBV2 and TRBJ2-7; possible D gene TRBD2, 6 bases. Trimming cost V 8 bases and J 4 bases, with 9 bases left between them. Germline V gene sequence: CDR1 SNHLY, CDR2 FYNNEI. The CDR3 extends over 11 amino acids. The chain's CDR3 is CASGRRYEQYF. Written as DNA, the CDR3 is TGTGCCAGCGGGAGGAGATACGAGCAGTACTTC.

The chain's CDR3 is CASSMDRGTRQPQHF. DNA for the CDR3: TGTGCCAGTAGTATGGACAGGGGGACGCGTCAGCCCCAGCATTTT. The chain employs TRBV19 and TRBJ1-5; the match to TRBD1 covers 10 bases. CDR1 and CDR2 (germline): LNHDA, SQIVND (reference sequence). V shed 3 bases, J shed 6 bases, and the junction held 5 bases outside the gene matches. The CDR3 sequence is 15 residues long.

This clone was detected once. The chain combines TRBV6-5 with TRBJ2-7; 10 bases map to TRBD1. Per germline, CDR1 MNHEY and CDR2 SVGAGI. The CDR3 is 15 residues long. V lost 2 bases and J lost 4; bases outside the gene matches: 5. CDR3 loop: CASSYGWGQGYEQYF. CDR3 sequence (DNA): TGTGCCAGCAGTTACGGTTGGGGACAGGGGTACGAGCAGTACTTC.

DNA for the CDR3: TGCGCCAGCAGCCCGCAGACAGGGTTCGAGCAGTACTTC. Its protein product is CASSPQTGFEQYF. The chain combines TRBV5-1 with TRBJ2-7; 7 bases agree with TRBD1. From germline, CDR1 is SGHRS and CDR2 YFSETQ. This CDR3 is 13 amino acids long. The ends lost 4 bases at V and 6 bases at J; junction bases unmatched: 7. The full variable domain, in which reference TRBV5-1 and TRBJ2-7 provide the parts outside the CDR3, is KAGVTQTPRYLIKTRGQQVTLSCSPISGHRSVSWYQQTPGQGLQFLFEYFSETQRNKGNFPGRFSGRQFSNSRSEMNVSTLELGDSALYLCASSPQTGFEQYFGPGTRLTVT.

The rearrangement links TRBV6-1 to TRBJ1-3, with TRBD1 matching over 8 bases. The CDR3 extends over 17 amino acids. J gave up 5 bases and V 0 bases, and 9 bases lay outside the gene matches. Germline CDR1 and CDR2: MNHNS and SASEGT. The CDR3 spells CASSEASGQGPRNTIYF. For the CDR3, the DNA is TGTGCCAGCAGTGAAGCGAGTGGACAGGGACCCAGAAACACCATATATTTT.

The chain employs TRBV7-2 and TRBJ2-3; 8 nucleotides align to TRBD1. The CDR3 is 16 amino acids. Germline V gives CDR1 SGHTA, CDR2 FQGNSA. V trimming: 4 bases; J trimming: 3 bases; junction bases outside the gene matches: 9. This CDR3 is CASSYPRTGKTDTQYF. DNA of the CDR3: TGTGCCAGCAGCTACCCTCGGACAGGGAAGACAGATACGCAGTATTTT.

The table lists this clone with a count of one. The chain employs TRBV13 and TRBJ1-2, with 7 positions matching TRBD1. This CDR3 spans 15 amino acids. V was clipped by 2 bases and J by 2 bases; unmatched bases: 5. Germline CDR1 is PRHDT and CDR2 is FYEKMQ (reference sequence). The CDR3 nucleotides are TGTGCCAGCAGCTTACAAGGGGGCGGAAACTATGGCTACACCTTC. It encodes CASSLQGGGNYGYTF.

This chain uses TRBV7-8 with TRBJ1-5; no reliable D call. The CDR3 length is 17 residues. CDR1 SGHVS and CDR2 FQNEAQ come from the germline V gene. Trimming took 2 bases from V and 7 from J, leaving 21 bases between them. CDR3: CASSLQSVGRSGQPQHF. CDR3 nucleotides: TGTGCCAGCAGCTTACAGTCGGTGGGCAGGTCGGGACAGCCCCAGCATTTT.

The chain recombines TRBV11-3 with TRBJ2-5, with 10 bases that match TRBD1. Losses at the gene ends were 5 bases for V and 5 bases for J; bases not matched to a gene: 5. The CDR3 runs to 14 residues. CDR1 and CDR2 (germline): SGHNT, YENEEA. The CDR3 loop reads CASSLGQGRETQYF. The CDR3 nucleotides read TGTGCCAGCAGCCTGGGACAGGGGAGGGAGACCCAGTACTTC.

By sample share, this clone is large. This sequence joins TRBV27 and TRBJ2-2; 8 nucleotides line up with TRBD1. CDR1 is MNHEY, CDR2 SMNVEV, per germline (reference sequence). The CDR3 totals 16 residues. J lost 9 bases, V lost 5 bases, and 14 bases had no gene match. The CDR3 here is CASSPKTGGRARELFF. CDR3 DNA sequence: TGTGCCAGCAGTCCGAAAACAGGGGGACGCGCCCGGGAGCTGTTTTTT.

This clone appeared once. In nucleotides, the CDR3 is TGCGCCAGCAGCTTGGGTGGCCAGACTAATGAAAAACTGTTTTTT. Protein: CASSLGGQTNEKLFF. The rearrangement links TRBV5-1 to TRBJ1-4; D is undetermined. The CDR3 has 15 amino acids. Trimming removed 0 bases at V and 2 bases at J, with 8 bases between. Per germline, CDR1 SGHRS and CDR2 YFSETQ.

As DNA, the CDR3 is TGTGCCAGCAGCCAAGACAGGGGGGACTACGAGCAGTACTTC. Translating it yields CASSQDRGDYEQYF. The rearrangement links TRBV4-2 to TRBJ2-7; D might be TRBD1 (7 bases). Germline V gives CDR1 LGHNA, CDR2 YNFKEQ. V was clipped by 0 bases and J by 3 bases, with 9 bases between them. CDR3 length: 14 amino acids.

The V and J genes are TRBV4-3 and TRBJ2-2, with 7 bases that match TRBD2. There are 17 residues in the CDR3. Germline V gene sequence: CDR1 LGHNA, CDR2 YSLEER. V gave up 4 bases and J gave up 7 bases; unmatched junction bases: 15. The CDR3 nucleotides read TGCGCCAGCAGCCCTACGGTTTGGGAGGGAGTGAGCGGGGAGCTGTTTTTT. Encoded protein: CASSPTVWEGVSGELFF.

The chain links TRBV18 to TRBJ2-2; 14 nucleotides align to TRBD2. Germline CDR1 is KGHSH and CDR2 is LQKENI. V trimming: 3 bases; J trimming: 7 bases; junction bases outside the gene matches: 7. This CDR3 comprises 17 residues. CDR3 in amino acids: CASSPGTSGSLNGELFF. The CDR3 DNA reads TGTGCCAGCTCACCCGGGACTAGCGGGAGTCTGAACGGGGAGCTGTTTTTT.

The chain is built from TRBV10-1 and TRBJ1-2; the D is unclear. Germline V gives CDR1 WNHNN, CDR2 SYGVQD (reference sequence). The CDR3 runs 14 residues. Trimming cost V 2 bases and J 8 bases, with 15 bases left between them. The CDR3 sequence is CASSEVSPPPGYTF. CDR3 DNA: TGCGCCAGCAGTGAGGTAAGCCCTCCTCCGGGCTACACCTTC.

The gene calls are TRBV10-3 and TRBJ2-7; the match to TRBD2 covers 9 bases. This CDR3 comprises 13 residues. Trimming at V came to 11 bases and at J to 4 bases, leaving 9 bases not matched to a gene. CDR1 and CDR2 from the germline V gene are ENHRY and SYGVKD. The CDR3 coding sequence is TGTGCCTCATCAGGGCGGGAGGGTTACGAGCAGTACTTC. Translated: CASSGREGYEQYF.